What follows are 8 T cell receptor beta chains derived from one specimen sequenced in a study of blood T cell repertoires in COVID-19. Here immunoSEQ multiplex PCR was the method, and the copy in TCRdb shows in-frame clones only, minus some. Here the sample spans 100,000 or so clones, around 72% being singletons. The sample consisted of peripheral blood. These receptors were obtained from a woman older than 75 with acute or convalescent COVID-19.

This rearrangement joins TRBV7-2 to TRBJ1-2; no clear D. Deletions cut 1 base from V and 2 bases from J, with 14 bases between. The CDR3 contains 16 residues. CDR1 is SGHTA and CDR2 is FQGNSA in the germline V gene. Here the CDR3 reads CASSLGRLGGNYGYTF. The CDR3 nucleotides are TGTGCCAGCAGCTTAGGTCGTTTAGGAGGGAACTATGGCTACACCTTC.

This clone was recorded at least ten times. The chain combines TRBV18 with TRBJ2-5, with D hard to call. The germline V gene has CDR1 KGHSH and CDR2 LQKENI. V was pared by 6 bases and J by 5 bases, with 13 bases between. The CDR3 loop spans 13 amino acids. The CDR3 DNA sequence: TGTGCCAGCTCCCCTTCCCGGTCGGAGACCCAGTACTTC. This codes for CASSPSRSETQYF.

The chain joins TRBV10-3 to TRBJ2-3; 14 nucleotides agree with TRBD2. The CDR3 sequence is 15 residues long. The germline gives CDR1 ENHRY, CDR2 SYGVKD. V dropped 8 bases and J dropped 2; count of bases not matched to a gene: 3. This chain's CDR3 is CAIGGLAGATDTQYF. The CDR3 DNA sequence: TGTGCCATCGGGGGACTAGCGGGGGCCACAGATACGCAGTATTTT.

This clone was seen just once. The rearrangement joins TRBV9 to TRBJ2-1; D unclear. There are 15 residues in the CDR3. Per the germline V gene, CDR1 is SGDLS and CDR2 is YYNGEE. Trimming removed 0 bases from V and 0 bases from J, with 7 bases in between. This CDR3 is CASSVDRSSYNEQFF. The CDR3 DNA reads as TGTGCCAGCAGCGTAGATAGAAGCTCCTACAATGAGCAGTTCTTC.

This chain uses TRBV7-3 with TRBJ2-3; tentative D call: TRBD1 (6 bases). V was clipped by 3 bases and J by 3 bases, with 13 bases between them. This CDR3 region has 15 residues. Germline V gene lookup returns CDR1 SGHTA and CDR2 FQGTGA. The CDR3 DNA reads TGTGCCAGCAGCTTTTACGGGACACCGACAGATACGCAGTATTTT. Its protein product is CASSFYGTPTDTQYF. Supplemented by reference TRBV7-3 and TRBJ2-3, the full variable domain reads GAGVSQTPSNKVTEKGKYVELRCDPISGHTALYWYRQSLGQGPEFLIYFQGTGAADDSGLPNDRFFAVRPEGSVSTLKIQRTERGDSAVYLCASSFYGTPTDTQYFGPGTRLTVL.

The V gene is TRBV10-3, the J gene TRBJ2-3; TRBD2 agrees at 15 bases. The CDR3 spans 18 residues. CDR1 and CDR2 (germline): ENHRY, SYGVKD. V shed 10 bases and J 0 bases; nucleotides not matched to a gene: 11. CDR3 in amino acids: CATRPGTSGGRSTDTQYF. The CDR3 DNA reads TGTGCCACCCGCCCAGGGACTAGCGGGGGGCGCAGCACAGATACGCAGTATTTT.

The chain recombines TRBV10-3 with TRBJ2-5; 7 bases line up with TRBD2. J lost 2 bases, V lost 6 bases, and 9 bases had no gene match. CDR3 length: 15 residues. Per the germline V gene, CDR1 is ENHRY and CDR2 is SYGVKD. The CDR3: CAIRDPSSGQETQYF. CDR3 in DNA: TGTGCCATCAGAGACCCGTCTAGCGGACAAGAGACCCAGTACTTC.

The rearrangement uses TRBV6-1 and TRBJ2-7; TRBD1 matches at 12 bases. Germline CDR1 MNHNS, CDR2 SASEGT. Trimming removed 4 bases from V and 5 bases from J; junction bases left unmatched: 12. The CDR3 loop spans 17 amino acids. The CDR3 DNA is TGTGCCAGCAGTGCTTTCCGAACCGGGACAGGGGGCGACGAGCAGTACTTC. Its protein product is CASSAFRTGTGGDEQYF.